One sample yielded the 20 T cell receptor beta chains listed below, sequenced in a study of blood T cell repertoires in COVID-19. This table comes from immunoSEQ multiplex PCR, and its TCRdb copy is limited to in-frame clones, with some not included. Here the sample spans roughly 250,000 clones, roughly nine tenths being singletons. Source material: peripheral blood. The receptors originated from a woman in her twenties or thirties with COVID-19, enrolled during active disease.

The rearrangement joins TRBV2 to TRBJ2-3, with 13 bases identical to TRBD2. The CDR3 extends over 18 amino acids. V was pared by 8 bases and J by 5 bases, with 16 bases of the junction left unmatched. Germline V gene sequence: CDR1 SNHLY, CDR2 FYNNEI. The CDR3 DNA reads TGTGCCAGCCTTTGGAGTCCGGGACTAGCGGGGTCCGGAGATACGCAGTATTTT. It encodes CASLWSPGLAGSGDTQYF.

This chain links TRBV12-3 or TRBV12-4 with TRBJ1-2; D remains ambiguous. Trimming pared 3 bases from V and 8 bases from J, leaving 10 bases between. There are 12 residues in the CDR3. The chain's CDR3 is CASSFGVSGYTF. The DNA for the CDR3 is TGTGCCAGCAGTTTCGGGGTGAGCGGCTACACCTTC.

The chain combines TRBV6-5 with TRBJ1-1; D not certain. CDR1 is MNHEY, CDR2 SVGAGI, per germline. The CDR3 is 13 amino acids. Trimming cost V 6 bases and J 4 bases, with 12 bases left between them. Written as DNA, the CDR3 is TGTGCCAGCAGCCTTGGACGGGGCACTGAAGCTTTCTTT. As protein: CASSLGRGTEAFF.

This chain uses TRBV28 with TRBJ2-1, with 14 bases lining up with TRBD2. The CDR3 is made up of 15 amino acids. V was pared by 5 bases and J by 8 bases, with 5 bases of the junction left unmatched. Germline loops: CDR1 MDHEN, CDR2 SYDVKM. CDR3 region: CASSTGLAGVDEQFF. The DNA for the CDR3 is TGTGCCAGCAGTACGGGACTAGCGGGGGTGGATGAGCAGTTCTTC.

This rearrangement joins TRBV9 to TRBJ2-1; TRBD1 agrees at 8 bases. Losses at the gene ends were 4 bases for V and 6 bases for J; bases not matched to a gene: 3. Germline V lookup: CDR1 SGDLS, CDR2 YYNGEE. The length of the CDR3 is 13 residues. CDR3: CASSIQGGNEQFF. CDR3 sequence (DNA): TGTGCCAGCAGCATACAGGGGGGCAATGAGCAGTTCTTC.

The gene calls are TRBV14 and TRBJ1-1; tentative D call: TRBD1 (6 bases). This CDR3 is built from 18 residues. The V end was cut by 4 bases, the J end by 1 base, with 22 bases between. The germline V gene encodes CDR1 SGHDN and CDR2 FVKESK. The CDR3 region has the DNA TGTGCCAGCAGCCCCCCCGTTGGCAGGGGTCATTCGAACACTGAAGCTTTCTTT. This codes for CASSPPVGRGHSNTEAFF.

The V gene is TRBV12-2, the J gene TRBJ2-7; the D call TRBD1 from the table was never checked on the DNA. TRBV12-2 is annotated as a pseudogene. CDR3 length: 17 residues. CDR3 DNA sequence: TGTGCAAGTCGCGGAAAGAACGGACAGGACAAGACCTACGAGCAGTACTTC. Translation: CASRGKNGQDKTYEQYF.

This rearrangement joins TRBV6-6 to TRBJ2-7; 8 positions match TRBD2. V shed 0 bases, J shed 0 bases, and the junction held 1 base outside the gene matches. The CDR3 runs 15 residues. Germline CDR1 and CDR2: MNHNY and SVGAGI (reference sequence). The CDR3 is CASSYSAGASYEQYF. The CDR3 region has the DNA TGTGCCAGCAGTTACTCAGCGGGGGCCTCCTACGAGCAGTACTTC.

This clone was picked up a small number of times. Other DNA sequences of this sample code for an identical CDR3. The chain couples TRBV10-1 to TRBJ2-2; 7 nucleotides agree with TRBD2. The CDR3 has 13 residues. Germline-derived CDR1 and CDR2 are WNHNN and SYGVQD (reference sequence). Germline trimming cut 5 bases from V and 4 bases from J; bases unmatched to any gene: 1. CDR3 region: CASSTGGTGELFF. Written as DNA, the CDR3 is TGCGCCAGCAGTACGGGGGGCACCGGGGAGCTGTTTTTT.

This clone has just a few counts. This rearrangement joins TRBV7-9 to TRBJ1-1; no firm D call. Germline CDR1 and CDR2: SEHNR and FQNEAQ (reference sequence). The CDR3 loop spans 13 amino acids. Trimming stripped 5 bases from V and 1 base from J, with 8 bases between. The CDR3 nucleotides read TGTGCCAGCAGCGCCCCAGGGAACACTGAAGCTTTCTTT. Amino acid sequence: CASSAPGNTEAFF.

The chain recombines TRBV7-9 with TRBJ2-2, with D maybe TRBD1 (6 bases). The CDR3 loop spans 15 amino acids. Per germline, CDR1 SEHNR and CDR2 FQNEAQ (reference sequence). The V and J ends lost 1 base and 7 bases respectively, with 13 bases between them. CDR3 nucleotides: TGTGCCAGCAGCTTAGTTGGACAGCCCGGCGGGGAGCTGTTTTTT. Protein product: CASSLVGQPGGELFF.

This chain joins TRBV5-1 and TRBJ2-2; TRBD2 might be the D (6 bases). The CDR3 has 16 residues. The germline CDR1 and CDR2 sequences are SGHRS and YFSETQ. V was shortened by 1 base and J by 0 bases, with 10 bases between the two germline ends. The CDR3 region is CASSLTASANTGELFF. Written as DNA, the CDR3 is TGCGCCAGCAGCTTGACGGCTAGCGCGAACACCGGGGAGCTGTTTTTT.

The CDR3 nucleotides read TGTGCCAGCAGCCAGGGTCTAGCGGGGGGGCGTGAGACCCAGTACTTC. It yields the protein CASSQGLAGGRETQYF. V usage is TRBV3-1 (or the pseudogene TRBV3-2) and J usage is TRBJ2-5; 12 bases fit TRBD2. The germline CDR1 and CDR2 sequences are LGHDT and YNNKEL (reference sequence). The CDR3 spans 16 residues. V shed 3 bases, J shed 5 bases, and the junction held 7 bases outside the gene matches.

The sample holds a few counts of this clone. The same CDR3 can be traced to other DNA sequences in this sample. V usage is TRBV7-9 and J usage is TRBJ2-7; D is unclear. Germline assignment: CDR1 SEHNR and CDR2 FQNEAQ (reference sequence). The CDR3 sequence is 11 residues long. The V end was cut by 5 bases, the J end by 3 bases, with 5 bases between. As DNA, the CDR3 is TGTGCCAGCAGCCCGGGCTACGAGCAGTACTTC. Translated: CASSPGYEQYF.

The chain is built from TRBV3-1 (or the pseudogene TRBV3-2) and TRBJ2-5; no clear D gene. This CDR3 is 13 amino acids long. The germline V gene encodes CDR1 LGHDT and CDR2 YNNKEL (reference sequence). The V end was cut by 2 bases, the J end by 5 bases, with 9 bases between. The CDR3, as DNA: TGTGCCAGCAGCCAACCTATGTCGGAGACCCAGTACTTC. Encoded protein: CASSQPMSETQYF.

This chain links TRBV5-1 with TRBJ1-2, with TRBD1 matching 10 bases. Germline V gene lookup returns CDR1 SGHRS and CDR2 YFSETQ. The CDR3 sequence is 15 residues long. Trimming removed 3 bases from V and 7 bases from J; junction bases left unmatched: 9. The chain's CDR3 is CASSSGDRGLGGYTF. Here the CDR3 DNA reads TGCGCCAGCAGCTCAGGAGACAGGGGGCTTGGTGGCTACACCTTC.

The chain recombines TRBV19 with TRBJ1-4; possible D gene TRBD1, 5 bases. The CDR3 contains 14 residues. The germline V and J ends were trimmed by 9 bases and 2 bases, with 13 bases remaining between them. CDR1 and CDR2 from the germline V gene are LNHDA and SQIVND (reference sequence). The DNA for the CDR3 is TGTGCCAGGGGGCGCGTGGCGACTAATGAAAAACTGTTTTTT. Translating gives CARGRVATNEKLFF.

This clone appeared a few times. The V and J genes are TRBV19 and TRBJ2-2; TRBD1 is a possible D gene (6 bases). Germline-derived CDR1 and CDR2 are LNHDA and SQIVND (reference sequence). V lost 5 bases and J 1 base, leaving 14 bases between the germline ends. This CDR3 is 16 amino acids long. The CDR3 nucleotides are TGTGCCAGTAGTGCCTGGGGGCTCTTGAACACCGGGGAGCTGTTTTTT. It is translated as CASSAWGLLNTGELFF.

The chain has TRBV14 and TRBJ2-7; TRBD2 is a possible D gene (5 bases). In germline, CDR1 is SGHDN, CDR2 FVKESK. This CDR3 has 15 residues. V lost 0 bases and J lost 7, with 16 bases in between. The CDR3 loop is CASSQDLARRGEQYF. CDR3 nucleotide sequence: TGTGCCAGCAGCCAAGATTTGGCCAGGAGAGGGGAGCAGTACTTC.

The chain has TRBV5-1 and TRBJ2-2; 8 bases line up with TRBD1. The CDR3 covers 17 residues. CDR1 is SGHRS, CDR2 YFSETQ, per germline. V dropped 0 bases and J dropped 5; count of bases not matched to a gene: 9. The CDR3 DNA sequence: TGCGCCAGCAGCTTGGCGGGACGGGACAGGCGGACCGGGGAGCTGTTTTTT. Its translation is CASSLAGRDRRTGELFF.